The clone carrying this TCR beta chain has a handful of counts. Each CDR3 protein gets one entry after TCRdb re-called the RT-PCR reads with MiXCR. The sample holds more than 550,000 distinct CDR3 sequences, 11% to 15% seen once. CDR1 and CDR2 from the germline V gene are MDHEN and SYDVKM. This CDR3 is built from 15 residues. Trimming stripped 2 bases from V and 11 bases from J, with 19 bases between. The chain combines TRBV28 with TRBJ1-5; tentatively, D is TRBD1 (6 bases). The TCR sequence derives from a female donor in good health, serving as a healthy control. The sequencing sample was made of memory CD4+ T cells from blood. CDR3 amino acids: CASSLRSGHVSSQHF. The DNA of the CDR3 is TGTGCCAGCAGTTTACGTTCGGGACACGTAAGTTCCCAGCATTTT.